The clone carrying this T cell receptor beta chain has more than one count but fewer than ten. The study reverse transcribed the entire isolated RNA, so it sequenced expressed TCRB transcripts. The table came from immunoSEQ multiplex PCR; TCRdb's copy has only in-frame clones and leaves some out. The sample yields 900,000 or so clones, roughly a sixth seen once. Germline V gene sequence: CDR1 SGHRS, CDR2 YFSETQ. The CDR3 loop spans 14 amino acids. V was cut by 4 bases and J by 7 bases, with 14 bases left in between. These data belong to a study of beta chain features in type 1 diabetes. The chain carries TRBV5-1 and TRBJ1-4; no clear D. The receptor comes from a woman aged 18-30 years in good health. The sequenced sample was naive CD4+ T cells from blood. Here the CDR3 reads CASSHPGFGEKLFF. DNA of the CDR3: TGCGCCAGCAGCCACCCCGGGTTCGGTGAAAAACTGTTTTTT.